The 12 T cell receptor beta chains listed next were all sequenced from one sample in a study of T cell changes during pregnancy in multiple sclerosis. Clones were read by immunoSEQ multiplex PCR, and TCRdb kept only the in-frame ones, dropping some. The sample gives approximately 52,000 clones, roughly 92% of which show up once; 0.91% is in the top ten. The sample consisted of CD4+ T cells from peripheral blood mononuclear cells, taken in the second trimester of pregnancy. The receptors originated from a female donor in good health, enrolled as a control in a pregnancy study.

This clone was seen more than once but under ten times. The chain recombines TRBV5-1 with TRBJ2-2, with TRBD1 matching over 7 bases. CDR3 length: 15 amino acids. The J segment lost 5 bases and the V segment lost 4 bases, leaving 8 bases of the junction unmatched. Germline CDR1 and CDR2: SGHRS and YFSETQ. DNA of the CDR3: TGCGCCAGCAGCGCCGGCAGGGGGTGGACCGGGGAGCTGTTTTTT. The encoded protein is CASSAGRGWTGELFF.

The chain recombines TRBV2 with TRBJ1-1; D not certain. The V gene lost 6 bases and the J gene lost 1 base, with 12 bases spanning the gap. The CDR3 contains 14 residues. Germline CDR1 is SNHLY and CDR2 is FYNNEI. CDR3 region: CASRAFSGNTEAFF. CDR3 DNA: TGTGCCAGCAGGGCCTTTTCTGGGAACACTGAAGCTTTCTTT. The complete variable domain, with remaining parts taken from reference TRBV2 and TRBJ1-1, reads EPEVTQTPSHQVTQMGQEVILRCVPISNHLYFYWYRQILGQKVEFLVSFYNNEISEKSEIFDDQFSVERPDGSNFTLKIRSTKLEDSAMYFCASRAFSGNTEAFFGQGTRLTVV.

The chain joins TRBV28 to TRBJ2-1, with D perhaps TRBD1 (5 bases). V was trimmed by 8 bases and J by 4 bases, leaving 15 bases between them. Germline V lookup: CDR1 MDHEN, CDR2 SYDVKM. There are 14 residues in the CDR3. In DNA form, the CDR3 reads TGTGCCAGCCGTCCCAGGGCGGAGTACAATGAGCAGTTCTTC. This codes for CASRPRAEYNEQFF.

The chain couples TRBV28 to TRBJ2-5; tentative D call: TRBD1 (5 bases). With the DNA end fitting TRBJ2-7 better, the J assignment may be wrong. The germline V gene has CDR1 MDHEN and CDR2 SYDVKM. The CDR3 length is 13 residues. CDR3 sequence (DNA): TGTGCCAGCTCCTCGACAGCCCCCTACGAGCAGTACTTC. Protein product: CASSSTAPYEQYF.

The chain employs TRBV18 and TRBJ2-7; 14 bases map to TRBD2. The CDR3 sequence is 15 residues long. The germline gives CDR1 KGHSH, CDR2 LQKENI. V lost 4 bases to trimming and J lost 6 bases; unmatched junction nucleotides: 5. The CDR3 DNA sequence: TGTGCCAGCTCACAGGGACTAGCGGGAGTGCTCGAGCAGTACTTC. Translated: CASSQGLAGVLEQYF. The variable domain in full, completed from reference TRBV18 and TRBJ2-7, reads NAGVMQNPRHLVRRRGQEARLRCSPMKGHSHVYWYRQLPEEGLKFMVYLQKENIIDESGMPKERFSAEFPKEGPSILRIQQVVRGDSAAYFCASSQGLAGVLEQYFGPGTRLTVT.

The chain combines TRBV5-1 with TRBJ1-2; 7 nucleotides line up with TRBD1. This CDR3 is built from 15 residues. V shed 0 bases, J shed 3 bases, and the junction held 5 bases outside the gene matches. Per the germline V gene, CDR1 is SGHRS and CDR2 is YFSETQ. CDR3 region: CASSLGQGVDYGYTF. The DNA for the CDR3 is TGCGCCAGCAGCTTGGGCCAGGGGGTTGACTATGGCTACACCTTC.

About this clone itself: At one end, the junction sequence differs from germline, possibly due to a read error. The chain is built from TRBV30 and TRBJ2-3, with 11 bases identical to TRBD2. The length of the CDR3 is 15 residues. Per the germline V gene, CDR1 is GTSNPN and CDR2 is SVGIG (reference sequence). CDR3 sequence reads: CAWSGLAGTTDTQCF. The DNA of the CDR3 is TGTGCCTGGAGTGGACTAGCGGGGACCACAGATACGCAGTGTTTT.

This clone appeared a single time. This chain joins TRBV6-1 and TRBJ1-4; tentative D call: TRBD1 (5 bases). Germline V gene lookup returns CDR1 MNHNS and CDR2 SASEGT. The length of the CDR3 is 14 residues. V gave up 2 bases and J gave up 5 bases, with 9 bases separating them. The CDR3 loop is CASSETGGNEKLFF. In DNA, the CDR3 is TGTGCCAGCAGTGAAACAGGTGGGAATGAAAAACTGTTTTTT.

The chain is built from TRBV4-2 and TRBJ2-3, with TRBD2 matching 12 bases. V lost 2 bases, J lost 4 bases, and 4 bases stayed unmatched. There are 16 residues in the CDR3. CDR1 and CDR2 from the germline V gene are LGHNA and YNFKEQ. CDR3 coding DNA: TGTGCCAGCAGCCAACTAGCGGGAGGGCCCGCAGATACGCAGTATTTT. It encodes CASSQLAGGPADTQYF.

This clone came up a few times. This chain links TRBV28 with TRBJ1-1; D might be TRBD1 (6 bases). Between the trimmed V and J ends, which lost 3 bases and 4 bases, there was a span of 12 bases. Germline V CDR1 and CDR2: MDHEN, SYDVKM. The CDR3 length is 14 residues. CDR3 bases: TGTGCCAGCAGTTTTGGGGGCGTCGGCACTGAAGCTTTCTTT. It is translated as CASSFGGVGTEAFF.

The chain couples TRBV30 to TRBJ2-4; 7 positions match TRBD1. The CDR3 length is 14 residues. J gave up 5 bases and V 2 bases, and 6 bases lay outside the gene matches. Germline lookup yields CDR1 GTSNPN and CDR2 SVGIG (reference sequence). The CDR3 coding sequence is TGTGCCTGGAGTCAGACAGGGCCCGAAAACATTCAGTACTTC. Its protein product is CAWSQTGPENIQYF.

The chain carries TRBV7-6 and TRBJ1-6; 7 bases match TRBD1. The ends lost 5 bases at V and 9 bases at J; junction bases unmatched: 7. In germline, CDR1 is SGHVS, CDR2 FNYEAQ. The CDR3 spans 14 residues. As DNA, the CDR3 is TGTGCCAGCAGCCTCCGGGACAGTGCTTCACCCCTCCACTTT. As protein: CASSLRDSASPLHF.